Shown below are 18 T cell receptor beta chains from a single sample sequenced in a study of early T cells in non-severe SARS-CoV-2 infection (dated by TCRdb to about 2021). Libraries were constructed by 5' RACE. Sequencing used a NextSeq 500. The raw public data were reprocessed by TCRdb itself: fastp quality trimming at Q25, MiXCR clonotype calling, in-frame beta chains only. Entries that share a CDR3 protein sequence are merged under the most common genes and DNA. This sample gives 90,000 to 120,000 distinct CDR3 sequences in total; around 10% of them show up just once. 6.5% to 8% of the sample belongs to the ten largest clones. The sequencing input was whole blood. The origin of the receptors is an adult who was a healthcare worker with PCR-confirmed SARS-CoV-2 infection or an uninfected control (not recorded which).

Ten or more counts support this clonotype. This chain joins TRBV9 and TRBJ2-1; D unclear. The V gene's germline CDR1 is SGDLS and CDR2 YYNGEE. The CDR3 runs to 14 residues. Trimming stripped 1 base from V and 10 bases from J, with 15 bases between. The CDR3, as DNA: TGTGCCAGCAGCGTATTAAACGAAGCCGGGGAGCAGTTCTTC. Its protein is CASSVLNEAGEQFF.

Many counts were recorded for this clonotype. J is TRBJ2-7 and V is TRBV3-1, with 9 bases lining up with TRBD1. The J segment lost 3 bases and the V segment lost 2 bases, leaving 2 bases of the junction unmatched. Germline lookup yields CDR1 LGHDT and CDR2 YNNKEL (reference sequence). The CDR3 sequence is 14 residues long. The CDR3 loop reads CASSQPGQGYEQYF. For the CDR3, the DNA is TGTGCCAGCAGCCAACCGGGACAGGGCTACGAGCAGTACTTC.

This clonotype was observed a handful of times. The chain links TRBV30 to TRBJ2-3; D is ambiguous. The germline CDR1 and CDR2 sequences are GTSNPN and SVGIG (reference sequence). Trimming removed 7 bases from V and 7 bases from J, with 9 bases in between. This CDR3 is built from 10 residues. The CDR3 is CAFEQNTQYF. The CDR3 region has the DNA TGTGCCTTTGAGCAAAATACGCAGTATTTT.

The chain uses TRBV9 and TRBJ2-1; D might be TRBD2 (6 bases). V lost 2 bases and J lost 6, with 15 bases in between. The CDR3 runs 15 residues. Germline lookup yields CDR1 SGDLS and CDR2 YYNGEE. The CDR3 region is CASSVGGPTSNEQFF. In DNA form, the CDR3 reads TGTGCCAGCAGCGTGGGGGGACCAACTTCCAATGAGCAGTTCTTC.

The rearrangement links TRBV7-9 to TRBJ1-6; D remains unclear. This CDR3 has 13 residues. V lost 1 base and J lost 8, with 6 bases in between. Germline assignment: CDR1 SEHNR and CDR2 FQNEAQ (reference sequence). CDR3 protein: CASSLGGDSPLHF. CDR3 coding DNA: TGTGCCAGCAGCTTAGGTGGGGATTCACCCCTCCACTTT. Full variable domain (rest looked up from reference TRBV7-9 and TRBJ1-6): DTGVSQNPRHKITKRGQNVTFRCDPISEHNRLYWYRQTLGQGPEFLTYFQNEAQLEKSRLLSDRFSAERPKGSFSTLEIQRTEQGDSAMYLCASSLGGDSPLHFGNGTRLTVT.

The V and J genes are TRBV6-5 and TRBJ1-5, with a possible D match to TRBD1 (5 bases). Trimming removed 8 bases at V and 7 bases at J, with 15 bases between. CDR1 and CDR2 (germline): MNHEY, SVGAGI. The CDR3 spans 13 residues. The CDR3 bases are TGTGCCAGCGCTACCTATGGGGGGCAGCCCCAGCATTTT. This gives the protein CASATYGGQPQHF.

The chain has TRBV10-3 and TRBJ2-7; D unresolved. This CDR3 spans 13 amino acids. V dropped 3 bases and J dropped 3 bases, with 9 bases sitting between them. Germline CDR1 is ENHRY and CDR2 is SYGVKD. In DNA, the CDR3 is TGTGCCATCAGTGAAAAACAGAACTACGAGCAGTACTTC. It yields the protein CAISEKQNYEQYF.

In its sample, this clonotype was seen many times. This chain joins TRBV7-3 and TRBJ2-5; D perhaps matches TRBD1 (6 bases). CDR1 is SGHTA, CDR2 FQGTGA, per germline. Trimming took 5 bases from V and 2 from J, leaving 12 bases between them. This CDR3 is 14 amino acids long. CDR3 DNA sequence: TGTGCCAGCAGCCCCACAGGGTTACAAGAGACCCAGTACTTC. Protein: CASSPTGLQETQYF.

This clonotype has at least ten counts. The J gene is TRBJ2-5, the V gene TRBV9; no clear D. Looked up from germline, CDR1 is SGDLS and CDR2 is YYNGEE. The CDR3 runs 12 residues. Deletions cut 0 bases from V and 4 bases from J, with 4 bases between. The DNA for the CDR3 is TGTGCCAGCAGCGTAGAAGGAGAGACCCAGTACTTC. Translation gives CASSVEGETQYF.

Ten or more counts support this clonotype. The chain links TRBV15 to TRBJ2-2; TRBD2 matches 13 bases. There are 15 residues in the CDR3. Looked up from germline, CDR1 is LNHNV and CDR2 is YYDKDF (reference sequence). Trimming at V came to 8 bases and at J to 4 bases, leaving 4 bases not matched to a gene. CDR3: CATETSGRRTGELFF. In DNA, the CDR3 is TGTGCCACCGAGACTAGCGGGAGGCGCACCGGGGAGCTGTTTTTT.

This clonotype was observed at least ten times. The chain is built from TRBV10-3 and TRBJ1-4; D call uncertain. Trimming took off 7 bases at V and 10 bases at J, with 16 bases between the two ends. Germline CDR1 ENHRY, CDR2 SYGVKD. The CDR3 totals 13 residues. CDR3 bases: TGTGCCATCAAGAGCGACGGATGGGGAAAACTGTTTTTT. Its protein product is CAIKSDGWGKLFF.

The chain employs TRBV20-1 and TRBJ1-3; D is unresolved. The CDR3 has 13 amino acids. Germline V lookup: CDR1 DFQATT, CDR2 SNEGSKA (reference sequence). The V and J ends lost 1 base and 2 bases respectively, with 6 bases between them. The CDR3 DNA reads TGCAGTGCTAGAGGAGTCCCTGGAAACACCATATATTTT. Its protein is CSARGVPGNTIYF.

The V call is TRBV27, the J call TRBJ2-2, with D possibly matching TRBD2 (6 bases). V was shortened by 6 bases and J by 6 bases, with 17 bases between the two germline ends. This CDR3 is built from 15 residues. Germline CDR1 reads MNHEY; CDR2 reads SMNVEV (reference sequence). DNA of the CDR3: TGTGCCAGCAGCCCCTCACTAGCAGGAGCCGGGGAGCTGTTTTTT. Protein: CASSPSLAGAGELFF.

There are many counts of this clonotype. This chain links TRBV7-2 with TRBJ2-7; 7 bases match TRBD1. Germline V gene sequence: CDR1 SGHTA, CDR2 FQGNSA. The CDR3 sequence is 15 residues long. V was pared by 1 base and J by 5 bases, with 8 bases of the junction left unmatched. The CDR3: CASSLEGIDRDEQYF. The CDR3 DNA follows: TGTGCCAGCAGCTTAGAGGGAATAGACAGGGACGAGCAGTACTTC.

This chain connects TRBV20-1 to TRBJ2-1; 11 nucleotides agree with TRBD2. V shed 4 bases, J shed 2 bases, and the junction held 10 bases outside the gene matches. Germline CDR1 reads DFQATT; CDR2 reads SNEGSKA (reference sequence). The CDR3 covers 17 residues. The chain's CDR3 is CSATRPSGRPPYNEQFF. CDR3 bases: TGCAGTGCTACCCGACCTAGCGGGAGGCCTCCCTACAATGAGCAGTTCTTC.

This clonotype was detected many times. The chain employs TRBV28 and TRBJ2-2, with D hard to call. V lost 4 bases and J lost 3, with 3 bases in between. The germline V gene has CDR1 MDHEN and CDR2 SYDVKM. CDR3 length: 12 amino acids. The CDR3 DNA reads as TGTGCCAGCAGTTCCGACACCGGGGAGCTGTTTTTT. Translation: CASSSDTGELFF.

The CDR3 protein is CSVEESSYEQYF. The CDR3 DNA follows: TGCAGCGTTGAGGAGAGCTCCTACGAGCAGTACTTC. The chain uses TRBV29-1 and TRBJ2-7; D is ambiguous. CDR3 length equals 12 residues. Per germline, CDR1 SQVTM and CDR2 ANQGSEA. The V end lost 3 bases, the J end lost 0 bases, and 6 bases lay between the germline ends.

Many counts were recorded for this clonotype. The rearrangement joins TRBV5-1 to TRBJ2-1; 8 nucleotides align to TRBD2. V lost 4 bases, J lost 8 bases, and 8 bases stayed unmatched. Germline V lookup: CDR1 SGHRS, CDR2 YFSETQ. This CDR3 has 14 residues. This CDR3 reads CASSAGLVVHEQFF. As DNA, the CDR3 is TGCGCCAGCAGCGCGGGACTAGTCGTCCATGAGCAGTTCTTC.